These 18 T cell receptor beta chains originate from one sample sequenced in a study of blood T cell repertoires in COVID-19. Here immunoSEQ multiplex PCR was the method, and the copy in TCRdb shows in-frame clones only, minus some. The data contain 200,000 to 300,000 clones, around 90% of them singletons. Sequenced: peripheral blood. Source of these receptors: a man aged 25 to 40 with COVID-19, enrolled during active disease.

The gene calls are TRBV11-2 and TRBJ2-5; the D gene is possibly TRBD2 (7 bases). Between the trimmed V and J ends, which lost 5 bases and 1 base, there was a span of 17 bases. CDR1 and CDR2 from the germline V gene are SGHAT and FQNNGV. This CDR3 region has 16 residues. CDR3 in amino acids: CASSAKGGGPQETQYF. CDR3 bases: TGTGCCAGCAGCGCCAAGGGCGGGGGCCCCCAAGAGACCCAGTACTTC.

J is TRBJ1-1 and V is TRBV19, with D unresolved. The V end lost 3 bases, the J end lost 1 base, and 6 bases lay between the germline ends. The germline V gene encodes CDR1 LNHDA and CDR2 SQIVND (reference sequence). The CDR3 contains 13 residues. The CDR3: CASSITTNTEAFF. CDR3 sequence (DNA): TGTGCCAGTAGTATCACAACGAACACTGAAGCTTTCTTT.

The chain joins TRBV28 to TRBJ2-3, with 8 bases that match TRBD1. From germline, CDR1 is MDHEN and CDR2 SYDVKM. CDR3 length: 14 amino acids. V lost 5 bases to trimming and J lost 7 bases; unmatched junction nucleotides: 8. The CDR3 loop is CASSERTGWNTQYF. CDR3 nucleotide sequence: TGTGCCAGCAGTGAAAGGACAGGGTGGAATACGCAGTATTTT.

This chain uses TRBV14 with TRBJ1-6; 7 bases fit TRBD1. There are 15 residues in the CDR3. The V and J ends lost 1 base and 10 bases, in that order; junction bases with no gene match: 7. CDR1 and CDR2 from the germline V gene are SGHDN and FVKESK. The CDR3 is CASSQGRGRSSPLHF. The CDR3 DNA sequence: TGTGCCAGCAGCCAAGGGAGGGGGCGTTCATCACCCCTCCACTTT. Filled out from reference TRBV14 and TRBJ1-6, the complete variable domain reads EAGVTQFPSHSVIEKGQTVTLRCDPISGHDNLYWYRRVMGKEIKFLLHFVKESKQDESGMPNNRFLAERTGGTYSTLKVQPAELEDSGVYFCASSQGRGRSSPLHFGNGTRLTVT.

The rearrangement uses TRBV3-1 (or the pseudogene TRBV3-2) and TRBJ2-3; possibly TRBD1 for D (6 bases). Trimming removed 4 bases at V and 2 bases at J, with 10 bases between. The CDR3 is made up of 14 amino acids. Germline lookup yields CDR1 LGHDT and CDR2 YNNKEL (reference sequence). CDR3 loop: CASSPGTNTDTQYF. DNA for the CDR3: TGTGCCAGCAGCCCCGGGACAAACACAGATACGCAGTATTTT.

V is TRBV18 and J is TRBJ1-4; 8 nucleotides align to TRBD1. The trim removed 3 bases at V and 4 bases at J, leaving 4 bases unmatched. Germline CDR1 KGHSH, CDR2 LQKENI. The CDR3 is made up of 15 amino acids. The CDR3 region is CASSPQGQDNEKLFF. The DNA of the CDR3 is TGTGCCAGCTCACCCCAGGGACAGGATAATGAAAAACTGTTTTTT.

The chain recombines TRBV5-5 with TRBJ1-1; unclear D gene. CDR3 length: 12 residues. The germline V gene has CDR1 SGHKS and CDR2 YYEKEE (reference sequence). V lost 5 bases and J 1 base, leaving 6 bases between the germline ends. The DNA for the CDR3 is TGTGCCAGCAGTCTCCCGAACACTGAAGCTTTCTTT. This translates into CASSLPNTEAFF.

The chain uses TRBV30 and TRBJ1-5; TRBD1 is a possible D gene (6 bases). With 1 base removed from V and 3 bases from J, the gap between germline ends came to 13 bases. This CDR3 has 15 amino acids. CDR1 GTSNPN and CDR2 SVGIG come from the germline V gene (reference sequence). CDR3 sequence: CAWSEGTLVNQPQHF. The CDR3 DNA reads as TGTGCCTGGAGTGAGGGGACACTAGTCAATCAGCCCCAGCATTTT.

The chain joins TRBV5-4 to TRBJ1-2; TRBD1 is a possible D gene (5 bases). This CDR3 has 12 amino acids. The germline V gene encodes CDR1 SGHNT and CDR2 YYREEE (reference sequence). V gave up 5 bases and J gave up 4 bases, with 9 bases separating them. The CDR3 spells CASRADSYGYTF. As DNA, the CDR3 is TGTGCCAGCAGGGCAGACAGCTATGGCTACACCTTC.

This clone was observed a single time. As DNA, the CDR3 is TGTGCCAGCAGCGCCGGGACAGGGACGGGTAATTCACCCCTCCACTTT. Translating it yields CASSAGTGTGNSPLHF. This rearrangement joins TRBV2 to TRBJ1-6; the match to TRBD1 covers 9 bases. The CDR3 has 16 residues. Losses at the gene ends were 6 bases for V and 6 bases for J; bases not matched to a gene: 9. Germline-derived CDR1 and CDR2 are SNHLY and FYNNEI.

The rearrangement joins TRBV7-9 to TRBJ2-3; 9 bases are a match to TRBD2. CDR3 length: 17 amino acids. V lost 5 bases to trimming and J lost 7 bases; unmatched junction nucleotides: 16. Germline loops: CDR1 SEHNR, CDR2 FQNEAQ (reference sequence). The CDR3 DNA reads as TGTGCCAGCAGCCAGAACTCCGCTAGCGGGGTCACGAATACGCAGTATTTT. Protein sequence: CASSQNSASGVTNTQYF.

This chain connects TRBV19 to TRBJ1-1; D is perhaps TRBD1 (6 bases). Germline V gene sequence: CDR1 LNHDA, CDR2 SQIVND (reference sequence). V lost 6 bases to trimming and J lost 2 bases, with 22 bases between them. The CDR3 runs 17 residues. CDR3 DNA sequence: TGTGCCAGTAGGAACCGGGGAAAAGGGGGAAGCAACACTGAAGCTTTCTTT. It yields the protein CASRNRGKGGSNTEAFF.

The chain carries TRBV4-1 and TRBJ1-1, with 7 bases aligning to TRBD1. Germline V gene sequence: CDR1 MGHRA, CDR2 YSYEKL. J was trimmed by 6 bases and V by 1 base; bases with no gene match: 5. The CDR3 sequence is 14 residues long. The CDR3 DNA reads TGCGCCAGCAGCCAAGGGGTAGGGGGCCCTGAAGCTTTCTTT. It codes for CASSQGVGGPEAFF.

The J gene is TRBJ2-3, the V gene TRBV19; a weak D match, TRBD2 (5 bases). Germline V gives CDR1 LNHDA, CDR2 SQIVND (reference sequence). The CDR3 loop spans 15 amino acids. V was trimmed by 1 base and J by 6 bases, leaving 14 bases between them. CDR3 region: CASSIGGSASDTQYF. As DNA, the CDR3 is TGTGCCAGTAGTATAGGAGGTAGCGCATCCGATACGCAGTATTTT.

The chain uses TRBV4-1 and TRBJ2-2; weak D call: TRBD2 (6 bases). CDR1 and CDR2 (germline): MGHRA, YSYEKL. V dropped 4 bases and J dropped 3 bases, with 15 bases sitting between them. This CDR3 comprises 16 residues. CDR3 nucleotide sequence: TGCGCCAGCAGCCGGGGGGAAATTGTATACACCGGGGAGCTGTTTTTT. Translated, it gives CASSRGEIVYTGELFF.

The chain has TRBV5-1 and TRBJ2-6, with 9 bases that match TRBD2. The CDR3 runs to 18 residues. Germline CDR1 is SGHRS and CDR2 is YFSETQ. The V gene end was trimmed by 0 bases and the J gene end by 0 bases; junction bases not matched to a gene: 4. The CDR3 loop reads CASSLGLAGRSGANVLTF. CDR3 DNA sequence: TGCGCCAGCAGCTTGGGGCTAGCGGGGCGCTCTGGGGCCAACGTCCTGACTTTC.

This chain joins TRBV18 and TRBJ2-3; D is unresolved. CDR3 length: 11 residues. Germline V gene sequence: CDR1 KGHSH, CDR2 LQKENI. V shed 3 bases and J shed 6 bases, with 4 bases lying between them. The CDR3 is CASSPEDTQYF. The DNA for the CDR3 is TGTGCCAGCTCACCGGAGGATACGCAGTATTTT. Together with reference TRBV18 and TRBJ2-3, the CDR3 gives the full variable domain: NAGVMQNPRHLVRRRGQEARLRCSPMKGHSHVYWYRQLPEEGLKFMVYLQKENIIDESGMPKERFSAEFPKEGPSILRIQQVVRGDSAAYFCASSPEDTQYFGPGTRLTVL.

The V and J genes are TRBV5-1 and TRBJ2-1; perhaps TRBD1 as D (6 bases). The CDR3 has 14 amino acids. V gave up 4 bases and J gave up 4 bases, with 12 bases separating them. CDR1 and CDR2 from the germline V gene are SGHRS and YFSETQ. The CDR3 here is CASSVVQGYNEQFF. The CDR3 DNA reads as TGCGCCAGCAGCGTGGTACAGGGTTACAATGAGCAGTTCTTC.